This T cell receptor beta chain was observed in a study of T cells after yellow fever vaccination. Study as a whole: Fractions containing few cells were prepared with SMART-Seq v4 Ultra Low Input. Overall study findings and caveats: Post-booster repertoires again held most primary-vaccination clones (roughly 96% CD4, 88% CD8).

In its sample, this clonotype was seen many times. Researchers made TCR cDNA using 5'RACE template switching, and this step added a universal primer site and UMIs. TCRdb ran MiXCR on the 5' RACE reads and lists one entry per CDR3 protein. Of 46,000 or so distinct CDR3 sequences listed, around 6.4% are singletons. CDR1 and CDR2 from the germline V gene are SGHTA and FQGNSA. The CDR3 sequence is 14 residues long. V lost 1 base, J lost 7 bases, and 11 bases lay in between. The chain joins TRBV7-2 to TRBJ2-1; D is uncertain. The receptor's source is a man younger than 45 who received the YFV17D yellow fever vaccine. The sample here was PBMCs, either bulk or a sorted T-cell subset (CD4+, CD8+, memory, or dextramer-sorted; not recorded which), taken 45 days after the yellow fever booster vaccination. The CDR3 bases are TGTGCCAGCAGCTTAGATAGGCGGTGGAATGAGCAGTTCTTC. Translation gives CASSLDRRWNEQFF.